This TCR beta chain was sequenced in a study of blood T cell repertoires in COVID-19. The wider study: The United States, Italy and Spain provided the acute and convalescent COVID-19 samples. T cells, B-cell-depleted T cells, or PBMCs provided the cDNA or gDNA that served as material.

V lost 4 bases, J lost 7 bases, and 7 bases stayed unmatched. CDR3 size: 14 residues. Germline-derived CDR1 and CDR2 are GTSNPN and SVGIG (reference sequence). Authors' methods: Estimates of nucleated cell counts were drawn from the amplification of reference gene primers. TCRdb's table, derived via immunoSEQ multiplex PCR, lists solely in-frame clones and lacks some. V, J and clone size are taken as reported in that table, and D and trimming were inferred from the DNA itself. This table has just under 350,000 clones, about nine tenths appearing once. Seattle-derived patients entered the study during active infection and were followed longitudinally.

Sequencing was carried out using peripheral blood. This receptor was obtained from a woman in her sixties or seventies with COVID-19, enrolled during active disease. The chain couples TRBV30 to TRBJ2-4, with 10 bases fitting TRBD2. This CDR3 is CAWKRGGPGNIQYF. The CDR3 DNA sequence: TGTGCCTGGAAGCGGGGGGGCCCGGGGAACATTCAGTACTTC.